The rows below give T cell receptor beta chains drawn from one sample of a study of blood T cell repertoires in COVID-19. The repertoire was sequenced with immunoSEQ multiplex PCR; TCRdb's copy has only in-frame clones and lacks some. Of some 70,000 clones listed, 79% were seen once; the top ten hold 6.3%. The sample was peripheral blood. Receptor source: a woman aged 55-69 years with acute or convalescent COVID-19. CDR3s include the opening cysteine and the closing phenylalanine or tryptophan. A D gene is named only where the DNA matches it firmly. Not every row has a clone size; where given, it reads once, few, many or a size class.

CDR3 protein: CASSSAGYTDTQYF
CDR3 DNA: TGTGCCAGCAGTTCCGCGGGGTACACAGATACGCAGTATTTT
D gene: .
V gene: TRBV27
clone size: .
J gene: TRBJ2-3

CDR3 protein: CASSPSQGELNTEAFF
CDR3 DNA: TGTGCCAGCAGTCCATCACAGGGTGAACTGAACACTGAAGCTTTCTTT
D gene: .
V gene: TRBV27
clone size: once
J gene: TRBJ1-1

CDR3 protein: CASRAGYGGEAGYTF
CDR3 DNA: TGTGCCAGCAGGGCGGGTTACGGAGGGGAGGCTGGCTACACCTTC
D gene: .
V gene: TRBV27
clone size: .
J gene: TRBJ1-2

CDR3 protein: CASSQAGTGVYGYTF
CDR3 DNA: TGTGCCAGCAGCCAAGCCGGGACAGGGGTCTATGGCTACACCTTC
D gene: TRBD1
V gene: TRBV3-1/TRBV3-2
clone size: .
J gene: TRBJ1-2

CDR3 protein: CASSFRRGSLGGYTF
CDR3 DNA: TGTGCCAGCAGCTTTCGGAGGGGATCTCTCGGCGGCTACACCTTC
D gene: .
V gene: TRBV5-8
clone size: .
J gene: TRBJ1-2

CDR3 protein: CASGRGIDYGYTF
CDR3 DNA: TGTGCCAGCGGCCGGGGTATCGACTATGGCTACACCTTC
D gene: .
V gene: TRBV27
clone size: medium-sized
J gene: TRBJ1-2

CDR3 protein: CASSPTGRAQFF
CDR3 DNA: TGTGCCAGTAGCCCGACAGGGCGGGCGCAGTTCTTC
D gene: TRBD1
V gene: TRBV19
clone size: .
J gene: TRBJ2-1

CDR3 protein: CASTEGGGPGNEQFF
CDR3 DNA: TGTGCCAGCACCGAAGGGGGGGGGCCTGGGAATGAGCAGTTCTTC
D gene: .
V gene: TRBV7-3
clone size: .
J gene: TRBJ2-1

CDR3 protein: CASRRTGIAYEQYF
CDR3 DNA: TGTGCCAGTCGCCGCACCGGGATAGCCTACGAGCAGTACTTC
D gene: .
V gene: TRBV19
clone size: .
J gene: TRBJ2-7

CDR3 protein: CASSFRVGIQTGELFF
CDR3 DNA: TGCGCCAGCAGCTTCCGTGTGGGCATTCAAACCGGGGAGCTGTTTTTT
D gene: .
V gene: TRBV5-1
clone size: .
J gene: TRBJ2-2

CDR3 protein: CASSPTRNEQYF
CDR3 DNA: TGTGCCAGCAGTCCTACCCGCAACGAGCAGTACTTC
D gene: .
V gene: TRBV12-3/TRBV12-4
clone size: .
J gene: TRBJ2-7

CDR3 protein: CAISEAGGQPQHF
CDR3 DNA: TGTGCCATCAGTGAGGCAGGGGGTCAGCCCCAGCATTTT
D gene: TRBD1
V gene: TRBV10-3
clone size: .
J gene: TRBJ1-5

CDR3 protein: CASSPSIPGITTDTQYF
CDR3 DNA: TGTGCCAGCAGCCCCTCGATCCCAGGGATAACCACAGATACGCAGTATTTT
D gene: .
V gene: TRBV4-2
clone size: .
J gene: TRBJ2-3

CDR3 protein: CASRPPGLAGDKQFF
CDR3 DNA: TGTGCCAGCCGTCCACCGGGACTAGCGGGGGATAAGCAGTTCTTC
D gene: TRBD2
V gene: TRBV6-5
clone size: .
J gene: TRBJ2-1

CDR3 protein: CASSVGPAYGYTF
CDR3 DNA: TGTGCCAGCAGCGTTGGGCCAGCCTATGGCTACACCTTC
D gene: .
V gene: TRBV9
clone size: once
J gene: TRBJ1-2

CDR3 protein: CAISEQWTGGRTSYGYTF
CDR3 DNA: TGTGCCATCAGTGAGCAATGGACAGGGGGGCGGACGTCCTATGGCTACACCTTC
D gene: TRBD1
V gene: TRBV10-3
clone size: .
J gene: TRBJ1-2